Included here is one T cell receptor beta chain sequence, with context. Its target antigen remains unknown. Base qualities are not recorded, but no much larger clone differs from it by a single base. The time point label, read with the paper, signifies: baseline before first vaccination. Samples from vaccinated people were obtained from the UK trials COV001 and COV002, which included a single-blind randomized controlled phase 2/3 trial of AZD1222 (ChAdOx1 nCoV-19) in healthy adults. For TCRbeta chain sequencing, PBMC samples were collected from trial participants at day 0 and at day 28 after the second dose. This entry comes from a study of T cell responses to AZD1222 COVID-19 vaccine (dated by TCRdb to about 2021). Regarding the complete study: Because spike-specific TCR depth and breadth did not differ between the two schedules, AZD1222 recipients who got a second dose at roughly 4 weeks were pooled with those who got a second dose at roughly 12 weeks. A total of roughly 240 trial participants underwent TCR sequencing, of whom around 200 received two doses of AZD1222 and about 25 received two doses of the MenACWY control vaccine. Enrollment into the trials was organized by age into subgroups of 18-55, 56-69 and 70-plus years, and those subgroups contained about 150, 27 and 61 TCR-sequenced participants, respectively. Here is what the overall study found, with its caveats: Spike-specific TCR breadth and depth rose significantly after two AZD1222 doses compared with day 0 and with MenACWY recipients. Reportedly, almost half of the unique spike-specific TCRs recognized epitopes lying outside the regions that are mutated in the B.1.351 and B.1.1.7 variants. Because no samples from the day 14 peak response were available, repertoires could be characterized only after the peak T cell response. Conclusions about previously exposed vaccinees are limited, since just 5 or 6 AZD1222 recipients were seropositive for SARS-CoV-2 at baseline. Vaccine-associated CD4 TCRs spanned the whole spike protein, with dominant responses in regions 160-218 and 743-854. In the small 56-69-year group, the increase in depth fell short of significance, most likely because of low power. Participants were mostly white British, with more females than males. The authors suggested clonal diversity may have been underestimated.

The CDR3 regions of human TCRbeta chains were subjected to immunosequencing. In the source study's methods: Repertoire TCRs were checked for matches against a reference library of SARS-CoV-2-specific TCRs that had been generated using the MIRA antigen-specificity platform. Breadth was defined as the fraction of unique TCRs that were SARS-CoV-2-associated, and depth was defined as the fraction of total T cells that were SARS-CoV-2-associated. Using the MIRA data, each spike-specific TCR was mapped to the spike region that the TCR reacts to and placed in a CD4 or CD8 class. Log10-transformed breadth and depth values were compared by one-way ANOVA with Sidak's multiple comparisons tests. The table comes from immuneACCESS by way of TCRdb, which keeps in-frame sequences with V and J called. Part of the clones is missing from these tables; in studies checked, under half for an unresolved V gene and the rest for unknown reasons. V, J and clone size derive from that table, while D and trimming were established from the DNA sequence. The sample contains 56,000 or so clones, 70% to 90% of them found a single time. Clones ranked in the top ten supply more than 12% of the sample.

The receptor comes from an adult in good health. This specimen consisted of peripheral blood, obtained on day 0 of AZD1222 vaccination.

For the CDR3, the sequence is CASSVALNTEAFF. The sequenced DNA: TGTGCCAGCAGCGTAGCGCTGAACACTGAAGCTTTCTTT. The chain uses TRBV9 and TRBJ1-1, with no confidently assigned D gene. CDR1 SGDLS and CDR2 YYNGEE are derived from the germline V gene. The CDR3 numbers 13 residues from cysteine through phenylalanine. Just CDR3 DNA is preserved here, 39 bases in frame from base 1. The trim is 0 bases for V and 0 bases for J, with a gap of 3 bases between the germline ends.